The 30 T cell receptor beta chains below come from one sample, sequenced in a study of cytomegalovirus exposure and HLA in healthy donors. It was with 60 Vbeta and 13 Jbeta primers that the PCR ran. The repertoire was sequenced with immunoSEQ multiplex PCR; TCRdb's copy has only in-frame clones and lacks some. The sample lists approximately 120,000 clones; roughly three quarters were seen once. The material sequenced was PBMCs. The receptors were sampled from a man aged 30-40 years in good health and CMV-seronegative.

The chain has TRBV7-9 and TRBJ2-1; 9 bases are a match to TRBD1. The junction had 3 bases not matched to a gene; V was cut back by 5 bases and J by 7 bases. From germline, CDR1 is SEHNR and CDR2 FQNEAQ (reference sequence). The CDR3 consists of 13 residues. CDR3 sequence reads: CASSTGQGNEQFF. The CDR3 bases are TGTGCCAGCAGCACCGGACAGGGGAATGAGCAGTTCTTC.

The chain joins TRBV12-5 to TRBJ1-2; D not resolved. The CDR3 consists of 15 residues. The germline gives CDR1 LGHNT, CDR2 FRNRAP. Trimming left V 1 base short and J 1 base short, with 10 bases between. CDR3 DNA sequence: TGTGCTAGTGGTTTGGACACTATCGGTAACTATGGCTACACCTTC. Translated, it gives CASGLDTIGNYGYTF. The variable domain in full, completed from reference TRBV12-5 and TRBJ1-2, reads DARVTQTPRHKVTEMGQEVTMRCQPILGHNTVFWYRQTMMQGLELLAYFRNRAPLDDSGMPKDRFSAEMPDATLATLKIQPSEPRDSAVYFCASGLDTIGNYGYTFGSGTRLTVV.

The DNA of the CDR3 is TGTGCCAGCAGTTTAGAGACAGGGAACACTGAAGCTTTCTTT. Its translation is CASSLETGNTEAFF. The rearrangement joins TRBV28 to TRBJ1-1; D may be TRBD1 (6 bases). The CDR3 consists of 14 residues. From germline, CDR1 is MDHEN and CDR2 SYDVKM. V was pared by 2 bases and J by 1 base, with 8 bases between.

V and J are TRBV18 and TRBJ2-7, with 8 bases matching TRBD1. The germline V gene has CDR1 KGHSH and CDR2 LQKENI. The length of the CDR3 is 14 residues. The V and J ends lost 6 bases and 5 bases, in that order; junction bases with no gene match: 9. CDR3 nucleotide sequence: TGTGCCAGCTCCCCGGGACAGGCCGGAAACGAGCAGTACTTC. Translating gives CASSPGQAGNEQYF.

This clone has a handful of counts. The J gene is TRBJ2-5, the V gene TRBV6-1; TRBD2 aligns across 8 bases. CDR1 is MNHNS and CDR2 is SASEGT in the germline V gene. J was trimmed by 5 bases and V by 4 bases; bases with no gene match: 9. This CDR3 has 15 residues. The CDR3, as DNA: TGTGCCAGCAGTGTTACTAGCGGCTCCTGGGAGACCCAGTACTTC. Amino acids: CASSVTSGSWETQYF.

The CDR3: CASSLGSEAFF. The CDR3, as DNA: TGTGCCAGCAGCCTGGGGAGTGAAGCTTTCTTT. The V and J genes are TRBV7-9 and TRBJ1-1; D remains unclear. The V and J ends lost 5 bases and 7 bases respectively, with 8 bases between them. CDR1 and CDR2 (germline): SEHNR, FQNEAQ (reference sequence). The CDR3 covers 11 residues.

The table lists this clone with a count of one. The chain combines TRBV6-1 with TRBJ1-1, with 7 positions matching TRBD1. Germline V CDR1 and CDR2: MNHNS, SASEGT. CDR3 length: 13 residues. J lost 1 base, V lost 4 bases, and 0 bases had no gene match. DNA for the CDR3: TGTGCCAGCAGTGGGGACAGGAACACTGAAGCTTTCTTT. As protein: CASSGDRNTEAFF.

The chain uses TRBV5-4 and TRBJ2-1, with 12 nucleotides matching TRBD2. Germline values: CDR1 SGHNT, CDR2 YYREEE (reference sequence). The CDR3 has 14 residues. V shed 7 bases and J 7 bases; nucleotides not matched to a gene: 6. The DNA of the CDR3 is TGTGCCAGCGGAGGACTAGCGGGACCTAATGAGCAGTTCTTC. Protein product: CASGGLAGPNEQFF.

V and J are TRBV7-8 and TRBJ1-2, with TRBD1 matching 10 bases. Germline assignment: CDR1 SGHVS and CDR2 FQNEAQ. V was pared by 1 base and J by 11 bases, with 7 bases of the junction left unmatched. CDR3 size: 14 residues. The CDR3 protein is CASSLGSLGQGYTF. The CDR3 coding sequence is TGTGCCAGCAGCTTAGGTTCTCTGGGACAGGGGTACACCTTC. The variable domain in full, with the rest retrieved from reference TRBV7-8 and TRBJ1-2, is GAGVSQSPRYKVAKRGQDVALRCDPISGHVSLFWYQQALGQGPEFLTYFQNEAQLDKSGLPSDRFFAERPEGSVSTLKIQRTQQEDSAVYLCASSLGSLGQGYTFGSGTRLTVV.

V and J are TRBV6-5 and TRBJ1-1, with a weak D call TRBD1 (5 bases). The CDR3 is made up of 15 amino acids. Germline lookup yields CDR1 MNHEY and CDR2 SVGAGI. Trimming left V 7 bases short and J 2 bases short, with 17 bases between. CDR3 bases: TGTGCCAGCACGGTGGGGGGGTCGATCAACACTGAAGCTTTCTTT. Translating it yields CASTVGGSINTEAFF.

The chain employs TRBV6-5 and TRBJ2-5, with 7 bases that match TRBD1. The assigned J gene may be wrong: the sequence end matches TRBJ2-7 better. There are 16 residues in the CDR3. Germline V gene sequence: CDR1 MNHEY, CDR2 SVGAGI. CDR3 sequence reads: CASSYSKGAVVYEQYF. The CDR3 nucleotides read TGTGCCAGCAGTTACTCGAAGGGGGCGGTTGTCTACGAGCAGTACTTC.

This clone is a singleton in its sample. The genes are TRBV4-3 and TRBJ1-2; the D gene is possibly TRBD1 (5 bases). The V gene's germline CDR1 is LGHNA and CDR2 YSLEER. The CDR3 is 15 residues long. V was trimmed by 0 bases and J by 4 bases, leaving 12 bases between them. The CDR3: CASSQDKNRPYGYTF. DNA of the CDR3: TGCGCCAGCAGCCAAGACAAGAACAGGCCCTATGGCTACACCTTC.

This clone was observed a handful of times. The rearrangement uses TRBV28 and TRBJ2-7; 8 bases match TRBD1. Germline V gene data show CDR1 as MDHEN and CDR2 as SYDVKM. This CDR3 has 15 amino acids. With V trimmed by 6 bases and J by 3 bases, 10 bases remained unmatched. CDR3 loop: CASRTGVNEYYEQYF. The CDR3 nucleotides are TGTGCCAGCAGGACAGGGGTGAATGAATACTACGAGCAGTACTTC.

V is TRBV6-1 and J is TRBJ1-5; the match to TRBD1 covers 9 bases. Germline lookup yields CDR1 MNHNS and CDR2 SASEGT. V lost 5 bases and J lost 6; bases outside the gene matches: 8. This CDR3 has 15 residues. CDR3 in DNA: TGTGCCAGCAGTAGAACAGGGGGCGGTGGTCAGCCCCAGCATTTT. The encoded protein is CASSRTGGGGQPQHF.

The CDR3 loop is CASSLQAGRQPQHF. In DNA form, the CDR3 reads TGTGCCAGCAGTTTACAGGCCGGGAGGCAGCCCCAGCATTTT. The gene calls are TRBV28 and TRBJ1-5; D is undetermined. Per germline, CDR1 MDHEN and CDR2 SYDVKM. Trimming removed 2 bases at V and 7 bases at J, with 12 bases between. The length of the CDR3 is 14 residues.

DNA for the CDR3: TGTGCCATCAGGGCAGCGAACACCGGGGAGCTGTTTTTT. This translates into CAIRAANTGELFF. This chain links TRBV10-3 with TRBJ2-2; D unresolved. The CDR3 totals 13 residues. CDR1 is ENHRY, CDR2 SYGVKD, per germline. The V end was cut by 6 bases, the J end by 0 bases, with 5 bases between.

The chain uses TRBV11-3 and TRBJ1-6; 9 bases align to TRBD1. In germline, CDR1 is SGHNT, CDR2 YENEEA. V was pared by 5 bases and J by 9 bases, with 8 bases of the junction left unmatched. This CDR3 comprises 15 residues. The CDR3 loop reads CASSTGQGFRSPLHF. In nucleotides, the CDR3 is TGTGCCAGCAGCACCGGACAGGGGTTTCGTTCACCCCTCCACTTT.

The chain recombines TRBV7-2 with TRBJ1-5; 8 bases are a match to TRBD1. This CDR3 contains 15 residues. Germline V lookup: CDR1 SGHTA, CDR2 FQGNSA. V shed 4 bases and J 2 bases; nucleotides not matched to a gene: 4. The CDR3 is CASSSQGGRNQPQHF. Here the CDR3 DNA reads TGTGCCAGCAGCTCACAGGGGGGTCGCAATCAGCCCCAGCATTTT.

The chain joins TRBV11-2 to TRBJ2-5; 8 bases line up with TRBD1. CDR3 length equals 14 residues. V was pared by 3 bases and J by 3 bases, with 3 bases of the junction left unmatched. Germline loops: CDR1 SGHAT, CDR2 FQNNGV. DNA of the CDR3: TGTGCCAGCAGCTTTCAGGGGGCTGAAGAGACCCAGTACTTC. This codes for CASSFQGAEETQYF.

The V gene is TRBV2, the J gene TRBJ1-1, with 7 bases identical to TRBD1. J gave up 5 bases and V 6 bases, and 3 bases lay outside the gene matches. Looked up from germline, CDR1 is SNHLY and CDR2 is FYNNEI. The CDR3 totals 12 residues. The CDR3 spells CASRSGGTEAFF. CDR3 bases: TGTGCCAGCAGATCAGGGGGAACTGAAGCTTTCTTT. Full variable domain (outside the CDR3, taken from reference TRBV2 and TRBJ1-1): EPEVTQTPSHQVTQMGQEVILRCVPISNHLYFYWYRQILGQKVEFLVSFYNNEISEKSEIFDDQFSVERPDGSNFTLKIRSTKLEDSAMYFCASRSGGTEAFFGQGTRLTVV.

The chain couples TRBV18 to TRBJ1-6; 7 bases line up with TRBD1. From germline, CDR1 is KGHSH and CDR2 LQKENI. V lost 3 bases to trimming and J lost 8 bases; unmatched junction nucleotides: 4. The CDR3 runs 14 residues. The CDR3 here is CASSPRQGDSPLHF. For the CDR3, the DNA is TGTGCCAGCTCACCCAGACAGGGTGATTCACCCCTCCACTTT.

In DNA form, the CDR3 reads TGTGCCAGCAGTCGCAAGGGAGACACTGAAGCTTTCTTT. Its translation: CASSRKGDTEAFF. V gene TRBV6-1 combines with J gene TRBJ1-1; D unclear. Per the germline V gene, CDR1 is MNHNS and CDR2 is SASEGT. V gave up 5 bases and J gave up 3 bases, with 10 bases separating them. The CDR3 has 13 residues.

The gene calls are TRBV6-5 and TRBJ2-7; D is perhaps TRBD1 (6 bases). V was cut by 4 bases and J by 7 bases, with 17 bases left in between. Germline lookup yields CDR1 MNHEY and CDR2 SVGAGI. This CDR3 contains 14 residues. The CDR3 sequence: CASSLGTPWGEQYF. The CDR3 bases are TGTGCCAGCAGTTTGGGGACACCCTGGGGGGAGCAGTACTTC.

J is TRBJ2-1 and V is TRBV6-5, with 11 positions matching TRBD2. V gave up 2 bases and J gave up 7 bases; unmatched junction bases: 7. The V gene's germline CDR1 is MNHEY and CDR2 SVGAGI. This CDR3 contains 16 residues. Here the CDR3 DNA reads TGTGCCAGCAGTTACGGTAGCGGGAGGGCGAGGAATGAGCAGTTCTTC. It is translated as CASSYGSGRARNEQFF.

This clone was observed a handful of times. The chain combines TRBV6-5 with TRBJ1-4; 7 bases map to TRBD1. Looked up from germline, CDR1 is MNHEY and CDR2 is SVGAGI. The CDR3 extends over 15 amino acids. With 5 bases clipped from V and 6 bases from J, the junction kept 9 bases outside the gene matches. CDR3 protein: CASSGSTGLDEKLFF. The CDR3 region has the DNA TGTGCCAGCAGTGGTTCGACAGGGCTGGATGAAAAACTGTTTTTT.

This clone has only one observation. The J gene is TRBJ1-2, the V gene TRBV5-8, with 7 bases that match TRBD1. The CDR3 runs 13 residues. Trimming removed 1 base from V and 8 bases from J; junction bases left unmatched: 5. Germline V gives CDR1 SGHTS, CDR2 YDEGEE. The CDR3 nucleotides are TGTGCCAGCAGCTTGCGCAGGGGGAAAGGCTACACCTTC. Amino acid sequence: CASSLRRGKGYTF.

This clone was seen a handful of times. The rearrangement joins TRBV7-6 to TRBJ1-6; D is unclear. The CDR3 sequence is 14 residues long. The germline V gene encodes CDR1 SGHVS and CDR2 FNYEAQ. The V end lost 6 bases, the J end lost 9 bases, and 15 bases lay between the germline ends. This CDR3 is CASSYSPEFSPLHF. The CDR3 DNA sequence: TGTGCCAGCAGTTATAGCCCAGAATTTTCACCCCTCCACTTT. Combining the CDR3 with reference TRBV7-6 and TRBJ1-6 gives the whole variable domain GAGVSQSPRYKVTKRGQDVALRCDPISGHVSLYWYRQALGQGPEFLTYFNYEAQQDKSGLPNDRFSAERPEGSISTLTIQRTEQRDSAMYRCASSYSPEFSPLHFGNGTRLTVT.

The V and J genes are TRBV6-6 and TRBJ2-1; 12 positions match TRBD2. V was pared by 6 bases and J by 4 bases, with 7 bases of the junction left unmatched. Germline lookup yields CDR1 MNHNY and CDR2 SVGAGI (reference sequence). The CDR3 runs 16 residues. This chain's CDR3 is CASRDLAGGKYNEQFF. The CDR3 DNA reads TGTGCCAGCAGAGACCTAGCGGGAGGGAAGTACAATGAGCAGTTCTTC.

The chain uses TRBV25-1 and TRBJ1-2; D unclear. Germline V gives CDR1 MGHDK, CDR2 SYGVNS. Trimming cost V 0 bases and J 6 bases, with 11 bases left between them. The CDR3 runs 14 residues. Here the CDR3 reads CASSEYAGVHGYTF. For the CDR3, the DNA is TGTGCCAGCAGTGAATATGCTGGAGTCCATGGCTACACCTTC.

This chain uses TRBV7-2 with TRBJ1-2; no definite D call. The CDR3 is 13 amino acids. V was clipped by 5 bases and J by 11 bases, with 18 bases between them. Germline V gene data show CDR1 as SGHTA and CDR2 as FQGNSA. Written as DNA, the CDR3 is TGTGCCAGCAGCCCCGCTAGCACCGAGAGATACACCTTC. Its protein product is CASSPASTERYTF.